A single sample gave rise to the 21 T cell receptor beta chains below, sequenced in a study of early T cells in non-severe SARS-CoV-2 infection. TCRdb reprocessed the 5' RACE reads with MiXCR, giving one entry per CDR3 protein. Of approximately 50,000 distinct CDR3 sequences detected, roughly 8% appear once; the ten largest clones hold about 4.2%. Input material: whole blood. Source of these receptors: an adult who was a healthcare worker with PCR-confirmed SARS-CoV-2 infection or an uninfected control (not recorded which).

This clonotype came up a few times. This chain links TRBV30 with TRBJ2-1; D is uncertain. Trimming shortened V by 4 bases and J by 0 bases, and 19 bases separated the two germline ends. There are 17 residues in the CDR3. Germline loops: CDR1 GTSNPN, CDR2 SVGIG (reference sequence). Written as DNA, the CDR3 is TGTGCCTGGACCACTTTTAAGGTCCTTAGCTCCTACAATGAGCAGTTCTTC. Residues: CAWTTFKVLSSYNEQFF. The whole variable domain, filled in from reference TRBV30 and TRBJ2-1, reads SQTIHQWPATLVQPVGSPLSLECTVEGTSNPNLYWYRQAAGRGLQLLFYSVGIGQISSEVPQNLSASRPQDRQFILSSKKLLLSDSGFYLCAWTTFKVLSSYNEQFFGPGTRLTVL.

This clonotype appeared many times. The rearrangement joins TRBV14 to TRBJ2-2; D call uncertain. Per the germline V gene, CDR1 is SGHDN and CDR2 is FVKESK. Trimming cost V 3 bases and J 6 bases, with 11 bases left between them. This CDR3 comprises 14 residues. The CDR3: CASSHNPVAGELFF. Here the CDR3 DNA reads TGTGCCAGCAGCCACAATCCAGTGGCCGGGGAGCTGTTTTTT.

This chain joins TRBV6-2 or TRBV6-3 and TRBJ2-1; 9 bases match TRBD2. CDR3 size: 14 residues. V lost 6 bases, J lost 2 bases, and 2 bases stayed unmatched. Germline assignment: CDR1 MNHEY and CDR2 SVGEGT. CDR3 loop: CASRRLAAYNEQFF. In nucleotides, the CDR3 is TGTGCCAGCAGGAGACTAGCGGCCTACAATGAGCAGTTCTTC.

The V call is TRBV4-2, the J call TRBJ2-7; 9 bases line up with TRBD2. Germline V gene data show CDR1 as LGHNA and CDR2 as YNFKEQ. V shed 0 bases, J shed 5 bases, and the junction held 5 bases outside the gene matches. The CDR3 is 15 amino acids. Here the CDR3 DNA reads TGTGCCAGCAGCCAAGATGGCCTAGCGGGAAACGAGCAGTACTTC. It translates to CASSQDGLAGNEQYF.

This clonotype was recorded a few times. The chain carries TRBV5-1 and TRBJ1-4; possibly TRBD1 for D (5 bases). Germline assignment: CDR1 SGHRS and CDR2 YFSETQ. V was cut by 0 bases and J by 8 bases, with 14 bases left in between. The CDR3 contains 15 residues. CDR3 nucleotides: TGCGCCAGCAGCTTGGGCCAAGGGGTACGGGAAAAACTGTTTTTT. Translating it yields CASSLGQGVREKLFF. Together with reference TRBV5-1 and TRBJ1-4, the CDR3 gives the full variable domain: KAGVTQTPRYLIKTRGQQVTLSCSPISGHRSVSWYQQTPGQGLQFLFEYFSETQRNKGNFPGRFSGRQFSNSRSEMNVSTLELGDSALYLCASSLGQGVREKLFFGSGTQLSVL.

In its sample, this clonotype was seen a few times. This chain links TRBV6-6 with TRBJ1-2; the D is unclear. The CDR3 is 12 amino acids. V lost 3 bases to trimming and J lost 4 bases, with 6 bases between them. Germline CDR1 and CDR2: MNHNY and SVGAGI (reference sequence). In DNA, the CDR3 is TGTGCCAGCAGTTATAGGAGCTATGGCTACACCTTC. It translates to CASSYRSYGYTF.

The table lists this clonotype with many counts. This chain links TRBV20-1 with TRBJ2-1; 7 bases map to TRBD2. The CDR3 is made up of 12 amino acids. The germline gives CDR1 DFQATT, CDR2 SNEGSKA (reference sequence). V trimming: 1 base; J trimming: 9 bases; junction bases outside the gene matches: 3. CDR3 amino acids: CSARVRETEQFF. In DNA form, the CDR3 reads TGCAGTGCTAGAGTGCGGGAGACTGAGCAGTTCTTC.

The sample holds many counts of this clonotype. The CDR3 sequence: CSAPTRVGTIYF. In DNA, the CDR3 is TGCAGTGCTCCTACCCGGGTGGGCACCATATATTTT. V and J are TRBV20-1 and TRBJ1-3; D not certain. The CDR3 has 12 amino acids. Germline CDR1 is DFQATT and CDR2 is SNEGSKA (reference sequence). Trimming pared 5 bases from V and 9 bases from J, leaving 14 bases between.

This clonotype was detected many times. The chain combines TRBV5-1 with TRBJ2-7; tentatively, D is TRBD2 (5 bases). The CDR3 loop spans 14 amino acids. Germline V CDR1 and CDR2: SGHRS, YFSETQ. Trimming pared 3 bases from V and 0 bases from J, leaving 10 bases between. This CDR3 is CASSWLAISYEQYF. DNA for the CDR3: TGCGCCAGCAGCTGGTTAGCGATCTCCTACGAGCAGTACTTC.

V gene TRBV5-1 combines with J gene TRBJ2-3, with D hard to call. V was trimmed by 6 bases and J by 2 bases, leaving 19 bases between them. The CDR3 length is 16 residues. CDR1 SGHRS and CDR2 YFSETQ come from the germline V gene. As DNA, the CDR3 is TGCGCCAGCACCTCTGATCCTGGGTCCTACACAGATACGCAGTATTTT. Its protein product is CASTSDPGSYTDTQYF.

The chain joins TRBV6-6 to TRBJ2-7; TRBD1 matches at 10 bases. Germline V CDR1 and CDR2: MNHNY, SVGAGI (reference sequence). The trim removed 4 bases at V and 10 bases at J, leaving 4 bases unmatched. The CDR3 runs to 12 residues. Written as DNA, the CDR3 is TGTGCCAGCAGTTCCGGACAGGGGGGTCAGTACTTC. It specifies CASSSGQGGQYF.

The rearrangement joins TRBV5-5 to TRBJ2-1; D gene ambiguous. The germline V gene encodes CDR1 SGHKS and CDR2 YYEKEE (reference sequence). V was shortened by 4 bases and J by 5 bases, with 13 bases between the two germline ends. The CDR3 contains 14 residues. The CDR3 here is CASSPLPQNNEQFF. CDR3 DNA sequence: TGTGCCAGCAGCCCCCTTCCCCAAAACAATGAGCAGTTCTTC.

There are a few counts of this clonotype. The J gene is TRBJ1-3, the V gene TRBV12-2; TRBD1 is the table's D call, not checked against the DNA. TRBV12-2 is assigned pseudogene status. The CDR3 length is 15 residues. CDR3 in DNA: TGTGCAAGTCGCCTCCTCACTGACAGAGGAAACACCATATATTTT. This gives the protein CASRLLTDRGNTIYF.

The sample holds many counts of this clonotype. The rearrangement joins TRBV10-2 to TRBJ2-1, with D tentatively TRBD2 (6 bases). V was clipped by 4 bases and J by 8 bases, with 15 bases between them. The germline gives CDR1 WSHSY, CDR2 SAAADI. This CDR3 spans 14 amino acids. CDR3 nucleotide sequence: TGCGCCAGCAGTGTGGGGGGAGACGTCGATGAGCAGTTCTTC. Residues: CASSVGGDVDEQFF.

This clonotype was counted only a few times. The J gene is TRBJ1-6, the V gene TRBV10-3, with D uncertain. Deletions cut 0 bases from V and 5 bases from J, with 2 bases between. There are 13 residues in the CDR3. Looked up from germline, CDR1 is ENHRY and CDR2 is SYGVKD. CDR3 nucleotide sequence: TGTGCCATCAGTGAGTCGAATAATTCACCCCTCCACTTT. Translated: CAISESNNSPLHF.

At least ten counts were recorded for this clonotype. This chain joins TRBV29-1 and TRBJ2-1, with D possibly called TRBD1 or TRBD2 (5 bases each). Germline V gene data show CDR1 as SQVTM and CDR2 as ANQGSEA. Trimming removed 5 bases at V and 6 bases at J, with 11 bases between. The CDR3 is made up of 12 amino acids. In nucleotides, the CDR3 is TGCAGCGTTTTCGAGGGACCCAATGAGCAGTTCTTC. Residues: CSVFEGPNEQFF.

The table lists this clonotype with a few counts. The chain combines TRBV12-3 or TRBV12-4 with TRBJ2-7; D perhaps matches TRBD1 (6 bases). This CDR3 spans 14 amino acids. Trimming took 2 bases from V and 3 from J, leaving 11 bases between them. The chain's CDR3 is CASSLQGRGYEQYF. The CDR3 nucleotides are TGTGCCAGCAGTTTACAGGGCAGGGGCTACGAGCAGTACTTC.

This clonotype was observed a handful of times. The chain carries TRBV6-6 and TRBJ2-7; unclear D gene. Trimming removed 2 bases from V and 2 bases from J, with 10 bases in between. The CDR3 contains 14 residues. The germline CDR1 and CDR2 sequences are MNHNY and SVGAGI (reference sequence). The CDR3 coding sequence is TGTGCCAGCAGTTACAGGCAGAAAGCCTACGAGCAGTACTTC. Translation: CASSYRQKAYEQYF.

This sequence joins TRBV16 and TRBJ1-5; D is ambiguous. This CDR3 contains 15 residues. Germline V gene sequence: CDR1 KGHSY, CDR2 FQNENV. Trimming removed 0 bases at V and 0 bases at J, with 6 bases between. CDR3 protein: CASSQSTVSNQPQHF. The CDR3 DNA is TGTGCCAGCAGCCAATCGACGGTTAGCAATCAGCCCCAGCATTTT.

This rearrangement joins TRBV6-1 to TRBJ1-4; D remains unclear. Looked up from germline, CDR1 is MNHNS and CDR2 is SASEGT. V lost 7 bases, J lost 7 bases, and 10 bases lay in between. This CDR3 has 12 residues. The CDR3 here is CASTDEFEKLFF. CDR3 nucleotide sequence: TGTGCCAGCACCGACGAATTTGAAAAACTGTTTTTT.

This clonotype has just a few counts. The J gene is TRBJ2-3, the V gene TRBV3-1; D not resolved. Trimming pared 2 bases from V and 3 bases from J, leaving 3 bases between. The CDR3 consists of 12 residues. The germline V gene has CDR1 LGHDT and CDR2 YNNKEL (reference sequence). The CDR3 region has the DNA TGTGCCAGCAGCCAATTAACAGATACGCAGTATTTT. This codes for CASSQLTDTQYF.